The source of this TCR beta chain is a study of blood T cell repertoires in COVID-19. At the level of the study: Acute and convalescent COVID-19 samples came from the United States, Italy and Spain. T cells, B-cell-depleted T cells, or PBMCs provided the cDNA or gDNA that served as material.

The V gene lost 6 bases and the J gene lost 6 bases, with 11 bases spanning the gap. Looked up from germline, CDR1 is MDHEN and CDR2 is SYDVKM. CDR3 length: 12 residues. The Seattle patients joined while their infection was active and were tracked longitudinally afterward. Original data processing: Estimated nucleated cell counts came from reference gene primer amplification. The protocol was immunoSEQ multiplex PCR, while the TCRdb copy is restricted to in-frame clones and leaves out a portion. V and J calls and clone size are given by that table; D and trimming were obtained from the DNA. Counted here are just over 150,000 clones, roughly 80% occurring once; the ten biggest clones make up roughly 6.4%.

The rearrangement uses TRBV28 and TRBJ1-1; tentatively, D is TRBD1 (6 bases). This sequence originates from a woman between 40 and 50 years old with COVID-19, enrolled during active disease. The specimen sequenced was peripheral blood. In DNA, the CDR3 is TGTGCCAGCAGCCAAGGGGGACCTGAAGCTTTCTTT. As protein: CASSQGGPEAFF.